The 16 T cell receptor beta chains below all came from one sample that was sequenced in a study of blood T cell repertoires in COVID-19. Generated by immunoSEQ multiplex PCR, the TCRdb table keeps only in-frame clones and is missing some. The sample holds roughly 150,000 clones, 65% to 90% seen once. The sample consisted of peripheral blood. The receptors come from a woman between 45 and 65 years old with acute or convalescent COVID-19.

The rearrangement links TRBV7-6 to TRBJ2-5; no definite D call. The CDR3 has 13 amino acids. The V end lost 2 bases, the J end lost 4 bases, and 8 bases lay between the germline ends. From germline, CDR1 is SGHVS and CDR2 FNYEAQ. CDR3: CASSLKAAETQYF. As DNA, the CDR3 is TGTGCCAGCAGCTTAAAGGCGGCAGAGACCCAGTACTTC.

The CDR3 coding sequence is TGTGCCAGTAGTATAGACTCACAGGGGCCCGGTTGGGACAATGAGCAGTTCTTC. Translation gives CASSIDSQGPGWDNEQFF. This sequence joins TRBV19 and TRBJ2-1; 7 nucleotides line up with TRBD1. Germline trimming cut 0 bases from V and 5 bases from J; bases unmatched to any gene: 13. CDR1 is LNHDA, CDR2 SQIVND, per germline (reference sequence). This CDR3 region has 18 residues.

Ten or more counts support this clone. The chain is built from TRBV4-3 and TRBJ1-1; 9 bases are shared with TRBD1. V lost 3 bases to trimming and J lost 5 bases; unmatched junction nucleotides: 7. CDR1 is LGHNA, CDR2 YSLEER, per germline. The CDR3 loop spans 15 amino acids. CDR3 in amino acids: CASSQRDRAGTEAFF. DNA for the CDR3: TGCGCCAGCAGCCAGAGGGACAGGGCGGGAACTGAAGCTTTCTTT.

The rearrangement joins TRBV19 to TRBJ2-3; weak D call: TRBD2 (6 bases). Germline V gene lookup returns CDR1 LNHDA and CDR2 SQIVND (reference sequence). The CDR3 is made up of 14 amino acids. Trimming left V 4 bases short and J 2 bases short, with 10 bases between. CDR3 bases: TGTGCCAGTAGTAGCGGGACCCTCACAGATACGCAGTATTTT. Protein product: CASSSGTLTDTQYF. The variable domain in full, completed from reference TRBV19 and TRBJ2-3, reads DGGITQSPKYLFRKEGQNVTLSCEQNLNHDAMYWYRQDPGQGLRLIYYSQIVNDFQKGDIAEGYSVSREKKESFPLTVTSAQKNPTAFYLCASSSGTLTDTQYFGPGTRLTVL.

This clone was detected once. The CDR3 DNA reads TGTGCCAGCAGCTTAATTTTGAGGGGGCAGGGCTACACCTTC. Encoded protein: CASSLILRGQGYTF. V usage is TRBV7-8 and J usage is TRBJ1-2; 7 nucleotides agree with TRBD1. CDR1 SGHVS and CDR2 FQNEAQ come from the germline V gene. The V segment lost 2 bases and the J segment 8 bases; nucleotides outside the gene matches: 8. The CDR3 contains 14 residues.

In this sample, this clone turned up once. The V and J genes are TRBV29-1 and TRBJ2-2, with D perhaps matching TRBD1 (6 bases). Germline V gene sequence: CDR1 SQVTM, CDR2 ANQGSEA. V was shortened by 7 bases and J by 5 bases, with 20 bases between the two germline ends. The CDR3 is 15 residues long. The CDR3 spells CSARTGWGPTGELFF. The CDR3 DNA is TGCAGCGCGAGAACAGGGTGGGGACCTACCGGGGAGCTGTTTTTT.

The V gene is TRBV4-3, the J gene TRBJ2-1; possible D gene TRBD2, 6 bases. The CDR3 has 15 amino acids. Trimming stripped 0 bases from V and 2 bases from J, with 8 bases between. From germline, CDR1 is LGHNA and CDR2 YSLEER. The CDR3 spells CASSQEEGPYNEQFF. The CDR3 DNA sequence: TGCGCCAGCAGCCAAGAGGAGGGCCCCTACAATGAGCAGTTCTTC.

This clone has just one count. The rearrangement uses TRBV10-3 and TRBJ2-5, with 14 bases aligning to TRBD2. V shed 5 bases and J 5 bases; nucleotides not matched to a gene: 4. Per the germline V gene, CDR1 is ENHRY and CDR2 is SYGVKD. The CDR3 is 15 residues long. The chain's CDR3 is CAISPTSGRGETQYF. DNA of the CDR3: TGTGCCATCAGTCCGACTAGCGGGAGGGGGGAGACCCAGTACTTC.

The gene calls are TRBV4-2 and TRBJ1-5; D remains ambiguous. This CDR3 region has 14 residues. The V gene lost 0 bases and the J gene lost 7 bases, with 10 bases spanning the gap. Germline V CDR1 and CDR2: LGHNA, YNFKEQ. Here the CDR3 DNA reads TGTGCCAGCAGCCAAGATGACGCGGCGCAGCCCCAGCATTTT. This encodes CASSQDDAAQPQHF.

The chain is built from TRBV4-2 and TRBJ2-6, with TRBD2 matching 15 bases. J was trimmed by 4 bases and V by 0 bases; bases with no gene match: 7. Germline loops: CDR1 LGHNA, CDR2 YNFKEQ. The CDR3 totals 20 residues. This chain's CDR3 is CASSQDGLAGGALGANVLTF. The CDR3 DNA is TGTGCCAGCAGCCAAGATGGACTAGCGGGGGGGGCTCTCGGGGCCAACGTCCTGACTTTC.

The chain combines TRBV19 with TRBJ1-1; 8 nucleotides align to TRBD1. The V gene end was trimmed by 7 bases and the J gene end by 2 bases; junction bases not matched to a gene: 9. This CDR3 region has 15 residues. CDR1 and CDR2 from the germline V gene are LNHDA and SQIVND (reference sequence). The CDR3 reads CASTRSGGLNTEAFF. In DNA, the CDR3 is TGTGCCAGTACCCGATCAGGGGGCCTAAACACTGAAGCTTTCTTT.

The gene calls are TRBV10-3 and TRBJ1-6, with 9 bases aligning to TRBD1. V shed 6 bases, J shed 10 bases, and the junction held 7 bases outside the gene matches. Germline V CDR1 and CDR2: ENHRY, SYGVKD. The CDR3 has 14 residues. CDR3: CAIRGDRAQSPLHF. The CDR3 coding sequence is TGTGCCATCAGAGGGGACAGGGCGCAGTCACCCCTCCACTTT.

CDR3 protein: CASSKGGQELYGYTF. Here the CDR3 DNA reads TGCGCCAGCAGCAAAGGAGGACAGGAGCTATATGGCTACACCTTC. The chain links TRBV5-1 to TRBJ1-2; 7 bases fit TRBD1. This CDR3 region has 15 residues. Per the germline V gene, CDR1 is SGHRS and CDR2 is YFSETQ. Trimming took 4 bases from V and 5 from J; bases not matched to a gene: 11. Using reference TRBV5-1 and TRBJ1-2 for the parts outside the CDR3, the full variable domain is KAGVTQTPRYLIKTRGQQVTLSCSPISGHRSVSWYQQTPGQGLQFLFEYFSETQRNKGNFPGRFSGRQFSNSRSEMNVSTLELGDSALYLCASSKGGQELYGYTFGSGTRLTVV.

This clone was observed a single time. Written as DNA, the CDR3 is TGTGCCAGCAGCGTTGGGACAGGGGCTGCCTACGAGCAGTACTTC. This translates into CASSVGTGAAYEQYF. The chain is built from TRBV11-2 and TRBJ2-7, with 10 bases lining up with TRBD1. CDR1 is SGHAT and CDR2 is FQNNGV in the germline V gene. J lost 2 bases, V lost 5 bases, and 6 bases had no gene match. The CDR3 runs 15 residues.

The chain carries TRBV28 and TRBJ2-7; D remains unclear. V lost 2 bases, J lost 4 bases, and 6 bases lay in between. Germline V lookup: CDR1 MDHEN, CDR2 SYDVKM. CDR3 length: 12 amino acids. For the CDR3, the DNA is TGTGCCAGCAGTTTACAGAATTACGAGCAGTACTTC. Its protein product is CASSLQNYEQYF.

In its sample, this clone was seen many times. This chain links TRBV18 with TRBJ1-2, with 7 nucleotides matching TRBD1. Trimming at V came to 3 bases and at J to 5 bases, leaving 6 bases not matched to a gene. The CDR3 spans 14 residues. Germline V gene data show CDR1 as KGHSH and CDR2 as LQKENI. CDR3 loop: CASSPSGTAYGYTF. The CDR3 DNA is TGTGCCAGCTCACCCTCCGGGACAGCTTATGGCTACACCTTC.